These 17 T cell receptor beta chains were all obtained from the same sample, sequenced in a study of blood T cell repertoires in COVID-19. Assay: immunoSEQ multiplex PCR; the TCRdb copy retains only in-frame clones and omits some. This table has 85,000 to 130,000 clones, around 90% appearing once. Source material: peripheral blood. All receptors come from a woman aged 60 to 75 with acute or convalescent COVID-19.

This clone was observed once. CDR3 bases: TGTGCCAGGGTCGGACTAGCGGGCCCGGGCCGCTCGGCCGGGGAGCTGTTTTTT. Translating gives CARVGLAGPGRSAGELFF. This chain connects TRBV21-1 to TRBJ2-2; the DNA was not compared with TRBD2, the D call given in the table. TRBV21-1 corresponds to a pseudogene. CDR3 length: 18 amino acids.

The chain uses TRBV28 and TRBJ2-5, with D perhaps TRBD2 (6 bases). V was clipped by 3 bases and J by 4 bases, with 18 bases between them. The V gene's germline CDR1 is MDHEN and CDR2 SYDVKM. The CDR3 length is 16 residues. The CDR3 spells CASSLGRRAGGETQYF. CDR3 in DNA: TGTGCCAGCAGTTTGGGGAGGAGGGCCGGGGGAGAGACCCAGTACTTC.

J is TRBJ2-3 and V is TRBV2; the D gene is possibly TRBD2 (6 bases). Per germline, CDR1 SNHLY and CDR2 FYNNEI. This CDR3 is built from 14 residues. V lost 10 bases, J lost 4 bases, and 18 bases lay in between. This CDR3 reads CATLLATGADTQYF. In DNA form, the CDR3 reads TGTGCCACCCTACTAGCTACGGGTGCAGATACGCAGTATTTT.

The chain combines TRBV6-5 with TRBJ2-7; D is possibly TRBD2 (6 bases). Looked up from germline, CDR1 is MNHEY and CDR2 is SVGAGI. V lost 0 bases, J lost 0 bases, and 9 bases lay in between. There are 15 residues in the CDR3. The CDR3 coding sequence is TGTGCCAGCAGTTACTCTGGAGGGAGCTCCTACGAGCAGTACTTC. Its protein is CASSYSGGSSYEQYF.

This clone is a singleton in its sample. V gene TRBV7-8 combines with J gene TRBJ1-2; 7 bases fit TRBD1. The V and J ends lost 6 bases and 7 bases, in that order; junction bases with no gene match: 8. Per the germline V gene, CDR1 is SGHVS and CDR2 is FQNEAQ. This CDR3 spans 13 amino acids. CDR3 in amino acids: CASSQGGKAGYTF. The CDR3 DNA reads as TGTGCCAGCAGTCAGGGGGGTAAGGCTGGCTACACCTTC.

There are a few counts of this clone. V usage is TRBV9 and J usage is TRBJ2-3, with D possibly matching TRBD2 (6 bases). Between the trimmed V and J ends, which lost 3 bases and 5 bases, there was a span of 19 bases. Germline-derived CDR1 and CDR2 are SGDLS and YYNGEE. There are 16 residues in the CDR3. This CDR3 reads CASSEHYGRGLDTQYF. In DNA, the CDR3 is TGTGCCAGCAGCGAGCACTACGGGAGAGGGCTAGATACGCAGTATTTT.

V is TRBV19 and J is TRBJ1-2; a weak D match, TRBD1 (6 bases). CDR1 and CDR2 from the germline V gene are LNHDA and SQIVND (reference sequence). The CDR3 has 13 residues. The V and J ends lost 5 bases and 4 bases respectively, with 11 bases between them. The CDR3 region is CASSRTALYGYTF. In nucleotides, the CDR3 is TGTGCCAGTAGTCGGACAGCCCTCTATGGCTACACCTTC.

The chain recombines TRBV29-1 with TRBJ1-1, with D possibly matching TRBD1 (6 bases). The CDR3 is 13 residues long. The germline V and J ends were trimmed by 7 bases and 8 bases, with 20 bases remaining between them. Germline loops: CDR1 SQVTM, CDR2 ANQGSEA. CDR3 sequence: CSATVNRAAEAFF. Written as DNA, the CDR3 is TGCAGCGCCACTGTCAACAGGGCTGCGGAAGCTTTCTTT.

This chain links TRBV30 with TRBJ1-2; D gene unclear. This CDR3 spans 10 amino acids. Germline-derived CDR1 and CDR2 are GTSNPN and SVGIG (reference sequence). Trimming removed 3 bases at V and 3 bases at J, with 2 bases between. CDR3 sequence: CAWSDYGYTF. The DNA for the CDR3 is TGTGCCTGGAGCGACTATGGCTACACCTTC.

The V and J genes are TRBV6-5 and TRBJ2-1, with D possibly TRBD2 on 5 matching bases. The CDR3 has 15 amino acids. V was shortened by 0 bases and J by 5 bases, with 11 bases between the two germline ends. Germline-derived CDR1 and CDR2 are MNHEY and SVGAGI. For the CDR3, the DNA is TGTGCCAGCAGTTACTCCGGCCTAGCAGACAATGAGCAGTTCTTC. This sequence encodes CASSYSGLADNEQFF.

DNA of the CDR3: TGTGCCAGCAGCCTAGGGGAAGGAGTGGGACAGTCTCAGCCCCAGCATTTT. Translating it yields CASSLGEGVGQSQPQHF. The chain has TRBV5-4 and TRBJ1-5; 7 bases are a match to TRBD1. There are 17 residues in the CDR3. V lost 4 bases to trimming and J lost 6 bases; unmatched junction nucleotides: 16. Germline V gives CDR1 SGHNT, CDR2 YYREEE (reference sequence).

Here the CDR3 DNA reads TGCAGTGCCAGTCCAGGCGGGAACCAAGAGACCCAGTACTTC. Encoded protein: CSASPGGNQETQYF. The chain recombines TRBV20-1 with TRBJ2-5, with D maybe TRBD2 (6 bases). This CDR3 contains 14 residues. From germline, CDR1 is DFQATT and CDR2 SNEGSKA (reference sequence). V was pared by 6 bases and J by 0 bases, with 14 bases between.

This sequence joins TRBV11-2 and TRBJ2-1; D perhaps matches TRBD2 (5 bases). Trimming took off 1 base at V and 14 bases at J, with 18 bases between the two ends. Germline CDR1 reads SGHAT; CDR2 reads FQNNGV. The CDR3 runs to 14 residues. The CDR3 nucleotides read TGTGCCAGCAGCTTAGGCCCAGGATCACTAGAAGAGTTCTTC. Translation gives CASSLGPGSLEEFF. The variable domain in full, completed from reference TRBV11-2 and TRBJ2-1, reads EAGVAQSPRYKIIEKRQSVAFWCNPISGHATLYWYQQILGQGPKLLIQFQNNGVVDDSQLPKDRFSAERLKGVDSTLKIQPAKLEDSAVYLCASSLGPGSLEEFFGPGTRLTVL.

This clone appeared once. The V gene is TRBV30, the J gene TRBJ1-1; maybe TRBD1 (5 bases). Trimming pared 2 bases from V and 6 bases from J, leaving 13 bases between. The CDR3 extends over 13 amino acids. Germline V gene data show CDR1 as GTSNPN and CDR2 as SVGIG (reference sequence). The CDR3, as DNA: TGTGCCTGGAGTAGTAGGGGTAGCTCTGAAGCTTTCTTT. Translation gives CAWSSRGSSEAFF.

The chain has TRBV19 and TRBJ1-1, with TRBD1 matching over 8 bases. Per germline, CDR1 LNHDA and CDR2 SQIVND (reference sequence). The CDR3 has 13 amino acids. The junction had 7 bases not matched to a gene; V was cut back by 5 bases and J by 8 bases. CDR3 nucleotides: TGTGCCAGTAGTCCTAGGGACAGGCGAGAAGCTTTCTTT. This encodes CASSPRDRREAFF.

The chain is built from TRBV7-9 and TRBJ1-2; 8 nucleotides match TRBD1. CDR3 size: 13 residues. Germline CDR1 reads SEHNR; CDR2 reads FQNEAQ (reference sequence). The J segment lost 6 bases and the V segment lost 6 bases, leaving 6 bases of the junction unmatched. The CDR3 region is CASRFTGGNGYTF. The CDR3, as DNA: TGTGCCAGCAGATTCACAGGGGGGAATGGCTACACCTTC.

This clone was observed a single time. The rearrangement links TRBV6-2 or TRBV6-3 to TRBJ2-7; 10 bases agree with TRBD2. The V and J ends lost 6 bases and 4 bases, in that order; junction bases with no gene match: 9. CDR3 length: 15 residues. Germline loops: CDR1 MNHEY, CDR2 SVGEGT. CDR3 DNA sequence: TGTGCCAGCAGCTCACTAGCGGGATTAATATACGAGCAGTACTTC. The encoded protein is CASSSLAGLIYEQYF.